The 14 T cell receptor beta chains below were found in one sample sequenced in a study of shared clonotypes between healthy human individuals. The repertoire was sequenced with immunoSEQ multiplex PCR; TCRdb's copy has only in-frame clones and lacks some. The repertoire consists of roughly 2,500,000 clones, with 93% occurring once and the leading ten covering about 0.38%. Source material: naive CD4+ T cells from PBMCs. The subset denotes: CD45RA+ positively selected. These receptors were obtained from a man aged 18 to 29 in good health. Some clones in this sample may be carry-over from other donors' samples.

The V call is TRBV2, the J call TRBJ2-4; 9 positions match TRBD1. In germline, CDR1 is SNHLY, CDR2 FYNNEI. The V and J ends lost 7 bases and 3 bases, in that order; junction bases with no gene match: 1. The CDR3 runs 13 residues. CDR3 nucleotide sequence: TGTGCCAGCACGGGACAGGGCAAAAACATTCAGTACTTC. It encodes CASTGQGKNIQYF.

The chain employs TRBV6-5 and TRBJ2-1, with 9 bases matching TRBD2. Germline V gene lookup returns CDR1 MNHEY and CDR2 SVGAGI. The CDR3 is 15 residues long. V was clipped by 6 bases and J by 3 bases; unmatched bases: 6. The DNA of the CDR3 is TGTGCCAGCAGACCCGGACTAGCGTACTACAATGAGCAGTTCTTC. Translating it yields CASRPGLAYYNEQFF.

V usage is TRBV28 and J usage is TRBJ2-6; D may be TRBD1 (6 bases). Germline V gene lookup returns CDR1 MDHEN and CDR2 SYDVKM. CDR3 length equals 16 residues. The V end lost 4 bases, the J end lost 3 bases, and 13 bases lay between the germline ends. The CDR3 DNA follows: TGTGCCAGCAGTTCTCATCAGGGGTATGGGGCCAACGTCCTGACTTTC. Translation: CASSSHQGYGANVLTF.

The chain combines TRBV5-1 with TRBJ2-1; 8 bases are a match to TRBD1. This CDR3 contains 15 residues. V lost 7 bases and J lost 8; bases outside the gene matches: 14. CDR1 and CDR2 (germline): SGHRS, YFSETQ. The CDR3 here is CASWAGGAMGDEQFF. CDR3 bases: TGCGCCAGCTGGGCAGGGGGCGCCATGGGCGATGAGCAGTTCTTC.

The chain combines TRBV4-2 with TRBJ2-1; D gene unclear. Germline V gives CDR1 LGHNA, CDR2 YNFKEQ. This CDR3 has 14 amino acids. Trimming left V 6 bases short and J 1 base short, with 10 bases between. CDR3 bases: TGTGCCAGCAGATATGACGGGTCCTACAATGAGCAGTTCTTC. It encodes CASRYDGSYNEQFF.

The V gene is TRBV2, the J gene TRBJ2-4; possibly TRBD1 for D (6 bases). Per germline, CDR1 SNHLY and CDR2 FYNNEI. The germline V and J ends were trimmed by 7 bases and 2 bases, with 18 bases remaining between them. There are 16 residues in the CDR3. CDR3 nucleotide sequence: TGTGCCAGCACTCAGGGGCCCGCCCTCACCAAAAACATTCAGTACTTC. It yields the protein CASTQGPALTKNIQYF.

Only one count was recorded for this clone. The chain employs TRBV28 and TRBJ1-4; D gene ambiguous. Germline V CDR1 and CDR2: MDHEN, SYDVKM. CDR3 length: 14 amino acids. The V end was cut by 6 bases, the J end by 0 bases, with 8 bases between. The CDR3 spells CASRRDSTNEKLFF. The DNA for the CDR3 is TGTGCCAGCAGGCGTGATTCAACTAATGAAAAACTGTTTTTT.

About this clone: The identical CDR3 is also encoded by other nucleotide sequences in the sample. The CDR3 region has the DNA TGCGCCAGCAGCTTGGTGGGGGTAATGAACACTGAAGCTTTCTTT. Encoded protein: CASSLVGVMNTEAFF. The gene calls are TRBV5-1 and TRBJ1-1; D may be TRBD1 (5 bases). The CDR3 totals 15 residues. V shed 0 bases and J shed 0 bases, with 9 bases lying between them. The germline CDR1 and CDR2 sequences are SGHRS and YFSETQ.

The chain uses TRBV18 and TRBJ1-5; 9 bases align to TRBD1. V lost 3 bases, J lost 4 bases, and 7 bases stayed unmatched. This CDR3 is built from 16 residues. CDR1 is KGHSH, CDR2 LQKENI, per germline. CDR3 protein: CASSPSTGGGNQPQHF. In nucleotides, the CDR3 is TGTGCCAGCTCACCCTCCACAGGGGGCGGGAATCAGCCCCAGCATTTT. Combining the CDR3 with reference TRBV18 and TRBJ1-5 gives the whole variable domain NAGVMQNPRHLVRRRGQEARLRCSPMKGHSHVYWYRQLPEEGLKFMVYLQKENIIDESGMPKERFSAEFPKEGPSILRIQQVVRGDSAAYFCASSPSTGGGNQPQHFGDGTRLSIL.

This rearrangement joins TRBV25-1 to TRBJ2-3, with 11 nucleotides matching TRBD1. Germline-derived CDR1 and CDR2 are MGHDK and SYGVNS. Trimming at V came to 3 bases and at J to 2 bases, leaving 4 bases not matched to a gene. The length of the CDR3 is 16 residues. DNA of the CDR3: TGTGCCAGCAGTGATCCCGGACAGGGGGCCACAGATACGCAGTATTTT. Translating it yields CASSDPGQGATDTQYF.

The chain uses TRBV5-4 and TRBJ1-1; the match to TRBD1 covers 7 bases. This CDR3 contains 16 residues. The germline V gene has CDR1 SGHNT and CDR2 YYREEE (reference sequence). The trim removed 2 bases at V and 0 bases at J, leaving 7 bases unmatched. CDR3 in DNA: TGTGCCAGCAGCTTACCCGGGACAGTTATGAACACTGAAGCTTTCTTT. This translates into CASSLPGTVMNTEAFF. Complete variable domain (other parts from reference TRBV5-4 and TRBJ1-1): ETGVTQSPTHLIKTRGQQVTLRCSSQSGHNTVSWYQQALGQGPQFIFQYYREEENGRGNFPPRFSGLQFPNYSSELNVNALELDDSALYLCASSLPGTVMNTEAFFGQGTRLTVV.

The chain joins TRBV11-2 to TRBJ2-1; D not certain. The V and J ends lost 4 bases and 3 bases respectively, with 10 bases between them. The CDR3 length is 14 residues. CDR1 SGHAT and CDR2 FQNNGV come from the germline V gene. This chain's CDR3 is CASSSRRIYNEQFF. The CDR3 bases are TGTGCCAGCAGCTCGAGGCGGATCTACAATGAGCAGTTCTTC.

For this clone: Other DNA variants within this sample encode the same CDR3. The chain links TRBV19 to TRBJ1-5, with 9 bases fitting TRBD1. Germline lookup yields CDR1 LNHDA and CDR2 SQIVND (reference sequence). The CDR3 covers 13 residues. V shed 8 bases and J 4 bases; nucleotides not matched to a gene: 3. CDR3 coding DNA: TGTGCCAGTCGGGGACAGGGAAATCAGCCCCAGCATTTT. Residues: CASRGQGNQPQHF.

The V and J genes are TRBV6-1 and TRBJ2-7; 8 bases line up with TRBD1. With V trimmed by 4 bases and J by 6 bases, 14 bases remained unmatched. Looked up from germline, CDR1 is MNHNS and CDR2 is SASEGT. The CDR3 extends over 16 amino acids. The CDR3 here is CASSGYRQGRSSEQYF. The DNA of the CDR3 is TGTGCCAGCAGTGGTTATAGACAGGGGAGATCGTCCGAGCAGTACTTC.